This T cell receptor beta chain was identified during a study of blood T cell repertoires in COVID-19. Data came from immunoSEQ multiplex PCR; TCRdb stores just in-frame clones and leaves some out. This table holds 150,000 to 200,000 clones, less than 90% found once. V shed 6 bases and J 10 bases; nucleotides not matched to a gene: 7. The germline V gene encodes CDR1 LGHNT and CDR2 FRNRAP. The CDR3 spans 14 residues. Sequenced material: PBMCs or T cells enriched from blood (not recorded which). This chain joins TRBV12-5 and TRBJ1-6, with TRBD1 matching over 9 bases. The TCR comes from a human donor with acute COVID-19. The donor label of this sample is uncertain. CDR3 in amino acids: CASGSGQGTSPLHF. The CDR3 DNA follows: TGTGCTAGTGGCTCGGGACAGGGTACCTCACCCCTCCACTTT.